This is a list of T cell receptor beta chains from one sample in a study of cytomegalovirus exposure and HLA in healthy donors. Sequencing used immunoSEQ multiplex PCR; TCRdb keeps in-frame clones, though not all of them. The sample includes approximately 150,000 clones, about four fifths seen only once; the top ten take around 5%. Sequencing was done on a sample of PBMCs. The receptors were gathered from a girl under 18 in good health and CMV-seropositive. CDR3s leave out the opening cysteine and the closing phenylalanine or tryptophan. The D gene is left open where the match is weak.

v_call	j_call	cdr3_length	d_call	cdr3_aa
TRBV5-4	TRBJ1-1	12	TRBD1	ASKPGQGNTEAF
TRBV28	TRBJ1-1	14	TRBD1	ASSLPAGGADKKAF
TRBV7-6	TRBJ1-1	11	NA	ASSLSKTGEAF
TRBV5-1	TRBJ1-3	13	NA	ASSLAGLAGNTIY
TRBV30	TRBJ2-2	12	NA	AWSVRGYTGELF
TRBV5-1	TRBJ1-1	11	NA	ASSLEPNTEAF
TRBV9	TRBJ1-2	14	TRBD1	ASSVVESGGAYGYT
TRBV7-2	TRBJ1-1	15	NA	ASSLGTRSLMNTEAF
TRBV4-1	TRBJ2-7	14	TRBD1	ASSQESGQGAYEQY
TRBV7-8	TRBJ1-2	11	NA	ASSLERHHGYT
TRBV5-6	TRBJ1-5	14	TRBD1	ASSGWTGVYNQPQH
TRBV11-2	TRBJ2-2	15	TRBD1	ASSIDRDALGTGELF
TRBV15	TRBJ2-2	14	TRBD1	ATSRGTGAETGELF
TRBV11-2	TRBJ2-1	15	NA	ASRSRNRDMDYNEQF
TRBV27	TRBJ2-1	11	NA	ASSSTTGNEQF
TRBV7-2	TRBJ2-1	13	NA	ASSLGGGSYNEQF
TRBV10-1	TRBJ2-1	15	NA	ASSGLKGGDPYNEQF
TRBV4-2	TRBJ2-1	14	TRBD2	ASSLGLAGGVNEQF
TRBV29-1	TRBJ2-3	11	TRBD2	SVLGLVEDTQY
TRBV11-2	TRBJ2-7	12	NA	ASSLGTGLDEQY
TRBV2	TRBJ1-1	13	NA	ASRGDAGVNTEAF
TRBV19	TRBJ2-3	12	NA	ASMKAGATDTQY
TRBV6-5	TRBJ1-3	11	NA	ASSGPSGNTIY
TRBV28	TRBJ1-2	11	NA	ASSQDSPFGYT
TRBV15	TRBJ1-5	14	TRBD1	ATSGHGTVSNQPQH
TRBV7-4	TRBJ2-6	13	NA	ASSLISSGANVLT
TRBV4-1	TRBJ1-4	13	NA	ASSYGSRTNEKLF
TRBV10-2	TRBJ1-1	12	NA	ASRHGPLNTEAF